These T cell receptor beta chains were read from a single sample in a study of T cell repertoires in cytomegalovirus infection. TCRdb ran MiXCR on the reads and lists one entry per CDR3 protein. The sample carries under 350,000 distinct CDR3 sequences, more than 8% recorded once. The specimen sequenced was PBMCs. The receptors come from a human donor in good health (CMV status not recorded). Some clones in this sample may be carry-over from other donors' samples. Each CDR3 is given with its conserved first and last residue. D genes are given only for firm matches. Size values are once, few and many counts, or a class for expanded clones, and some rows have none.

DNA: TGTGCCAGCAGCGTAGCGCGTTCAGGGTGGGAGACCCAGTACTTC; CDR3: CASSVARSGWETQYF; D: .; V: TRBV9; J: TRBJ2-5; size: .
DNA: TGCAGTGCTAGCACCGGACAGGGAGGCTACGAGCAGTACTTC; CDR3: CSASTGQGGYEQYF; D: TRBD1; V: TRBV20-1; J: TRBJ2-7; size: many
DNA: TGTGCCACCAGCCGCGCAGGGGGCTTCACTGAAGCTTTCTTT; CDR3: CATSRAGGFTEAFF; D: TRBD1; V: TRBV15; J: TRBJ1-1; size: many
DNA: TGTGCCAGCAGTTTAATCGCGGCAGGGGTTTCTAGAGTGCAAGAGACCCAGTACTTC; CDR3: CASSLIAAGVSRVQETQYF; D: .; V: TRBV27; J: TRBJ2-5; size: many
DNA: TGCAGTGCCGTCCCAGGGGCCACTGAAGCTTTCTTT; CDR3: CSAVPGATEAFF; D: .; V: TRBV20-1; J: TRBJ1-1; size: few
DNA: TGTGCCAGCAGTGAAGGAAACATCAGGCGTTCACCCCTCCACTTT; CDR3: CASSEGNIRRSPLHF; D: .; V: TRBV25-1; J: TRBJ1-6; size: many
DNA: TGTGCCAGTAGTATAGCGACTTACAATGAGCAGTTCTTC; CDR3: CASSIATYNEQFF; D: .; V: TRBV19; J: TRBJ2-1; size: many
DNA: TGTGCCAGCAGCTTAGTGCGGGAGACAGATACGCAGTATTTT; CDR3: CASSLVRETDTQYF; D: TRBD2; V: TRBV7-8; J: TRBJ2-3; size: many
DNA: TGTGCCAGCAGCCCCAACAGGGGACAGCTCTTTGGGGAGCTGTTTTTT; CDR3: CASSPNRGQLFGELFF; D: TRBD1; V: TRBV12-3/TRBV12-4; J: TRBJ2-2; size: few
DNA: TGTGCCAGCAGCTTTATCCCCACTGGGGCCAACGTCCTGACTTTC; CDR3: CASSFIPTGANVLTF; D: .; V: TRBV7-2; J: TRBJ2-6; size: many
DNA: TGTGCCAGCAGCTTAATGCTCCTATCAGGGAAAGAGACCCAGTACTTC; CDR3: CASSLMLLSGKETQYF; D: .; V: TRBV7-6; J: TRBJ2-5; size: few
DNA: TGTGCCAGCAGCCTTGACAGGACTGGAAACACCATATATTTT; CDR3: CASSLDRTGNTIYF; D: .; V: TRBV7-2; J: TRBJ1-3; size: many
DNA: TGTGCCAGCAGCCCTGTCGGAGCGGGAGGCGCAGATACGCAGTATTTT; CDR3: CASSPVGAGGADTQYF; D: TRBD2; V: TRBV7-3; J: TRBJ2-3; size: .
DNA: TGTGCCAGTCGGCTTAGGGGCGATAGCGGGGGGGCCCAGGAGACCCAGTACTTC; CDR3: CASRLRGDSGGAQETQYF; D: TRBD2; V: TRBV7-6; J: TRBJ2-5; size: many
DNA: TGTGCCAGCAGCCACGGGACTAGCGGGATGCAAGGGGCCTCAGATACGCAGTATTTT; CDR3: CASSHGTSGMQGASDTQYF; D: TRBD2; V: TRBV4-2; J: TRBJ2-3; size: few
DNA: TGCGCCAGCAGCCAAGATCTAAGCGGGGGAATGTACGAGCAGTACTTC; CDR3: CASSQDLSGGMYEQYF; D: TRBD2; V: TRBV4-3; J: TRBJ2-7; size: .
DNA: TGTGCCAGCAGTTACGGCGGGAGGTCCTACAATGAGCAGTTCTTC; CDR3: CASSYGGRSYNEQFF; D: TRBD2; V: TRBV6-1; J: TRBJ2-1; size: .
DNA: TGTGCCAGCCTCCTCAGAGCGGCCTCCTACAATGAGCAGTTCTTC; CDR3: CASLLRAASYNEQFF; D: .; V: TRBV7-2; J: TRBJ2-1; size: many
DNA: TGTGCCATCAGTGACACTAGCCCAGATACGCAGTATTTT; CDR3: CAISDTSPDTQYF; D: .; V: TRBV10-3; J: TRBJ2-3; size: few
DNA: TGTGCCAGCAGACGCCAGGGGAAAGAGACCCAGTACTTC; CDR3: CASRRQGKETQYF; D: .; V: TRBV11-2; J: TRBJ2-5; size: .
DNA: TGTGCCTGGAACCCCGGGACACTCCACGAGCAGTACTTC; CDR3: CAWNPGTLHEQYF; D: .; V: TRBV30; J: TRBJ2-7; size: .
DNA: TGTGCCAGCAATAGTCGGGGGGGCGTAGGACGAGGCACCGGGGAGCTGTTTTTT; CDR3: CASNSRGGVGRGTGELFF; D: TRBD2; V: TRBV7-2; J: TRBJ2-2; size: many
DNA: TGTGCCAGCAGTTTATTAATAGGAGGCACAGATACGCAGTATTTT; CDR3: CASSLLIGGTDTQYF; D: .; V: TRBV27; J: TRBJ2-3; size: .
DNA: TGTGCCAGCATTTCGCAGGGGATTCCCTACGAGCAGTACTTC; CDR3: CASISQGIPYEQYF; D: .; V: TRBV6-5; J: TRBJ2-7; size: few
DNA: TGTGCCAGCGACGGGGCGGGGGCTAGCAATGGCTACACCTTC; CDR3: CASDGAGASNGYTF; D: .; V: TRBV12-3/TRBV12-4; J: TRBJ1-2; size: many
DNA: TGCAGTGCTAGAGATTCTTCCAGGGGGCGCGACACCGGGGAGCTGTTTTTT; CDR3: CSARDSSRGRDTGELFF; D: TRBD1; V: TRBV20-1; J: TRBJ2-2; size: .
DNA: TGTGCCAGCCGCACCGGGGCAGCCTCCTACGAGCAGTACTTC; CDR3: CASRTGAASYEQYF; D: .; V: TRBV6-6; J: TRBJ2-7; size: .
DNA: TGTGCCAGCAGTTTTAAGGGCGAGGCTATCCATTCTTACGAGCAGTACTTC; CDR3: CASSFKGEAIHSYEQYF; D: .; V: TRBV12-3/TRBV12-4; J: TRBJ2-7; size: .
DNA: TGTGCCAGCAGTTTTTTAACACCCCTCCACTTT; CDR3: CASSFLTPLHF; D: .; V: TRBV28; J: TRBJ1-6; size: many
DNA: TGTGCCAGCAGTTTAGCCGGGACACCGCCCCAGCATTTT; CDR3: CASSLAGTPPQHF; D: .; V: TRBV28; J: TRBJ1-5; size: .
DNA: TGTGCCAGCAGCTACGGTCGCGGGGGCCACTCCTACGAGCAGTACTTC; CDR3: CASSYGRGGHSYEQYF; D: .; V: TRBV6-2/TRBV6-3; J: TRBJ2-7; size: few
DNA: TGTGCCAGCAGCCCGAACGCGGAGCGGACCGGGGAGCTGTTTTTT; CDR3: CASSPNAERTGELFF; D: .; V: TRBV7-2; J: TRBJ2-2; size: many
DNA: TGTGCCAGCAGCTTAGACATCAGGAACACTGAAGCTTTCTTT; CDR3: CASSLDIRNTEAFF; D: .; V: TRBV7-2; J: TRBJ1-1; size: many
DNA: TGTGCCAGCAGCTTAGTAGGGTCCCAGATCGGCTACACCTTC; CDR3: CASSLVGSQIGYTF; D: .; V: TRBV7-2; J: TRBJ1-2; size: .
DNA: TGTGCCAGCAGCCAACCCCAACCAGGGACTAGAGGTCAGGGGGCCTACAATGAGCAGTTCTTC; CDR3: CASSQPQPGTRGQGAYNEQFF; D: .; V: TRBV7-2; J: TRBJ2-1; size: .
DNA: TGTGCCAGCAGCTTAGACAACTGGTCACCCCTCCACTTT; CDR3: CASSLDNWSPLHF; D: .; V: TRBV7-8; J: TRBJ1-6; size: many
DNA: TGTGCCACCTCGGGATTGGCCCGGGACACAAAATATTTATACGAGCAGTACTTC; CDR3: CATSGLARDTKYLYEQYF; D: .; V: TRBV28; J: TRBJ2-7; size: many
DNA: TGTGCCAGCAGCTCCCCATACAGGGGTCCAGACACAGATACGCAGTATTTT; CDR3: CASSSPYRGPDTDTQYF; D: TRBD1; V: TRBV7-8; J: TRBJ2-3; size: many
DNA: TGTGCCAGCAGCTTAGGCGCTAATGAAGCTTTCTTT; CDR3: CASSLGANEAFF; D: .; V: TRBV11-1; J: TRBJ1-1; size: .
DNA: TGTGCCAGCATCACAACAAAATGGGACAGCCAAACCTACGAGCAGTACTTC; CDR3: CASITTKWDSQTYEQYF; D: TRBD1; V: TRBV27; J: TRBJ2-7; size: .
DNA: TGTGCCAGCAGCTTAGTAGGGGTGGTTGAGCAGTTCTTC; CDR3: CASSLVGVVEQFF; D: .; V: TRBV7-2; J: TRBJ2-1; size: .
DNA: TGTGCCAGCAGCCATAGGGGGCGGGGAACCTACAATGAGCAGTTCTTC; CDR3: CASSHRGRGTYNEQFF; D: .; V: TRBV5-6; J: TRBJ2-1; size: once
DNA: TGCGCCAGCAGTACTCAGGGGGGCGCCTACGAGCAGTACTTC; CDR3: CASSTQGGAYEQYF; D: .; V: TRBV5-1; J: TRBJ2-7; size: few
DNA: TGTGCCAGCAGACCTTACGGCGGAGGGGGATGGACTGAAGCTTTCTTT; CDR3: CASRPYGGGGWTEAFF; D: .; V: TRBV7-2; J: TRBJ1-1; size: many
DNA: TGCGCCAGCAGCCGAGGGACAGGGGGAACGACCGGGGAGCTGTTTTTT; CDR3: CASSRGTGGTTGELFF; D: TRBD1; V: TRBV4-3; J: TRBJ2-2; size: .
DNA: TGTGCCAGCAGCTTAGGTCTAGCGGGAGTGGAGCTGTTTTTT; CDR3: CASSLGLAGVELFF; D: TRBD2; V: TRBV7-8; J: TRBJ2-2; size: many
DNA: TGTGCCAGCAGCTTAGGACGTACCCTGGATACGCAGTATTTT; CDR3: CASSLGRTLDTQYF; D: .; V: TRBV7-8; J: TRBJ2-3; size: many
DNA: TGTGCCAGCAGACCACAGGGGAACACTGAAGCTTTCTTT; CDR3: CASRPQGNTEAFF; D: .; V: TRBV7-2; J: TRBJ1-1; size: many
DNA: TGCAGTGCCAATTCTCCCCAGACTGAAGCTTTCTTT; CDR3: CSANSPQTEAFF; D: .; V: TRBV20-1; J: TRBJ1-1; size: .
DNA: TGTGCCAGCACCCTTACATTGGGGGATGTCACTGAAGCTTTCTTT; CDR3: CASTLTLGDVTEAFF; D: .; V: TRBV12-3/TRBV12-4; J: TRBJ1-1; size: .
DNA: TGTGCCAGCACCCCCGGGCCCCGAGACGGAAAACTGTTTTTT; CDR3: CASTPGPRDGKLFF; D: .; V: TRBV12-3/TRBV12-4; J: TRBJ1-4; size: .
DNA: TGTGCCAGCAGCTGGATGGATTCCTACGAGCAGTACTTC; CDR3: CASSWMDSYEQYF; D: .; V: TRBV7-9; J: TRBJ2-7; size: .
DNA: TGTGCCAGCAGCGAAGGACCTACCCAGTACTTC; CDR3: CASSEGPTQYF; D: .; V: TRBV6-2/TRBV6-3; J: TRBJ2-5; size: few
DNA: TGTGCCAGCAGCCCCTCCAGGGCCCTCCGGCCCACAGATACGCAGTATTTT; CDR3: CASSPSRALRPTDTQYF; D: .; V: TRBV7-2; J: TRBJ2-3; size: many